The 11 T cell receptor beta chains below were found in one sample sequenced in a study of T cell repertoires in aging, cancer and after chemotherapy. TRB rearrangements spanning V, D and J were amplified using mixed TRB-A/B primers. TCRdb processed the multiplex PCR reads anew with MiXCR; each CDR3 protein has one entry. The sample shows about 4,900 distinct CDR3 sequences, 45% to 60% of them seen only once. Amplification of TCR beta used genomic DNA extracted from peripheral blood. Sequences were obtained from blood. All receptors derive from a human donor in good health.

This clonotype has just a few counts. V gene TRBV6-6 combines with J gene TRBJ1-5; D not certain. CDR1 and CDR2 (germline): MNHNY, SVGAGI (reference sequence). The V end was cut by 0 bases, the J end by 6 bases, with 9 bases between. There are 14 residues in the CDR3. The CDR3: CASSYSGRAQPQHF. The CDR3 bases are TGTGCCAGCAGTTACTCGGGCCGGGCTCAGCCCCAGCATTTT.

V gene TRBV5-5 combines with J gene TRBJ2-3; D remains unclear. V was trimmed by 0 bases and J by 2 bases, leaving 4 bases between them. The CDR3 covers 13 residues. From germline, CDR1 is SGHKS and CDR2 YYEKEE (reference sequence). The CDR3 sequence: CASSLDHTDTQYF. The CDR3 nucleotides read TGTGCCAGCAGCTTGGACCACACAGATACGCAGTATTTT.

This sequence joins TRBV27 and TRBJ2-3; D is possibly TRBD2 (6 bases). V lost 6 bases, J lost 3 bases, and 13 bases lay in between. Germline CDR1 reads MNHEY; CDR2 reads SMNVEV (reference sequence). The CDR3 covers 14 residues. CDR3 DNA sequence: TGTGCCAGCAGCCACCGACTAGAAACAGATACGCAGTATTTT. Translation: CASSHRLETDTQYF.

Within the sample, this clonotype is medium-sized. This chain connects TRBV29-1 to TRBJ1-2; 9 bases are a match to TRBD1. V lost 6 bases, J lost 8 bases, and 4 bases stayed unmatched. Germline V gene sequence: CDR1 SQVTM, CDR2 ANQGSEA. The CDR3 consists of 11 residues. CDR3 coding DNA: TGCAGCGTCACGGACAGGGGCGGCTACACCTTC. Its protein product is CSVTDRGGYTF.

In regard to this clonotype: One end of the junction fails to match germline, which may point to a read error. The chain is built from TRBV29-1 and TRBJ2-3, with D unclear. This CDR3 region has 11 residues. Per germline, CDR1 SQVTM and CDR2 ANQGSEA. CDR3 bases: TGCAGCGTTTCTCTCACAGATACGAAGTATTTT. It yields the protein CSVSLTDTKYF.

V gene TRBV5-4 combines with J gene TRBJ2-5; D unresolved. Germline V CDR1 and CDR2: SGHNT, YYREEE (reference sequence). The V end was cut by 3 bases, the J end by 4 bases, with 4 bases between. The CDR3 is 11 amino acids. The CDR3 DNA follows: TGTGCCAGCAGCTCACGAGAGACCCAGTACTTC. Translation gives CASSSRETQYF.

CDR3 bases: TGTGCCAGTAGTATTGGAATGGGGGTGAGTCAGCCCCAGCATTTT. This translates into CASSIGMGVSQPQHF. The chain links TRBV19 to TRBJ1-5; the D gene is possibly TRBD1 (5 bases). CDR3 size: 15 residues. V lost 3 bases and J lost 6, with 15 bases in between. Germline CDR1 is LNHDA and CDR2 is SQIVND (reference sequence).

The chain employs TRBV5-4 and TRBJ2-3, with 8 bases lining up with TRBD2. V lost 4 bases to trimming and J lost 1 base; unmatched junction nucleotides: 8. This CDR3 is 16 amino acids long. Germline V CDR1 and CDR2: SGHNT, YYREEE (reference sequence). The CDR3 DNA reads TGTGCCAGCAGCCTCACCGGGGGGGCCGGCACAGATACGCAGTATTTT. The encoded protein is CASSLTGGAGTDTQYF.

The chain recombines TRBV19 with TRBJ2-7, with D perhaps matching TRBD1 (6 bases). Trimming cost V 6 bases and J 4 bases, with 10 bases left between them. Germline CDR1 and CDR2: LNHDA and SQIVND (reference sequence). The CDR3 covers 12 residues. The CDR3 nucleotides read TGTGCCAGTAGCCCCGACAGGTACGAGCAGTACTTC. Its translation: CASSPDRYEQYF.

The rearrangement uses TRBV5-4 and TRBJ2-5, with 10 bases lining up with TRBD2. Trimming took 0 bases from V and 2 from J; bases not matched to a gene: 4. The CDR3 totals 16 residues. The germline gives CDR1 SGHNT, CDR2 YYREEE (reference sequence). Here the CDR3 reads CASSLVTSGEQETQYF. CDR3 in DNA: TGTGCCAGCAGCTTGGTAACTAGCGGGGAACAAGAGACCCAGTACTTC.

This clonotype is termed medium-sized. This sequence joins TRBV15 and TRBJ2-3; D not certain. The germline gives CDR1 LNHNV, CDR2 YYDKDF (reference sequence). This CDR3 region has 13 residues. V lost 4 bases to trimming and J lost 4 bases, with 9 bases between them. CDR3 coding DNA: TGTGCCACCAGCAATCCGGGTTCAGATACGCAGTATTTT. Translating it yields CATSNPGSDTQYF.